This TCR beta chain is drawn from a study of blood T cell repertoires in COVID-19 (TCRdb year 2020). At the level of the whole study: Samples covering the acute and convalescent phases of COVID-19 were provided by collaborators in the United States, Italy and Spain. The prospective study material was composed of cDNA or gDNA derived from T cells, B-cell-depleted T cells, or PBMCs. The samples were drawn from two sources: the first 160 participants of the ongoing ImmuneRACE study, and 1,000 to 1,500 subjects contributed by 6 global collaborators. A freely available public database, intended as a resource for researchers studying the immune response to SARS-CoV-2, is where the repertoires were released. Where available, HLA class I and class II types were obtained from metadata supplied by the sample provider rather than from assay-based typing. Nearly every sample came with metadata listing a de-identified subject ID, COVID-19 status, age in years and sex. The dataset comprised deeply sampled blood TCRbeta repertoires from subjects exposed to, actively infected with, or recovered from COVID-19. Study-wide findings and limitations: How much clinical and demographic metadata was included differed by source and by participant, and the metadata was provided uncurated.

Of note for this clone: Its antigen is unknown. Base qualities are missing; no much larger clone stands one base away.

The CDR3 spans 12 residues, from the cysteine through the phenylalanine. The read is trimmed to its CDR3 DNA, 36 bases read in frame from base 1. The V and J ends are trimmed by 8 bases and 11 bases, leaving 18 bases between them. CDR1 and CDR2 (MNHNY, SVGAGI) derive from the germline V gene (reference sequence). TCRbeta CDR3 regions were amplified from genomic DNA by means of the immunoSEQ Assay, a bias-controlled multiplex PCR. Concerning the study's data processing: Nucleated cell counts per sample were estimated from amplification of reference gene primers within the assay. To quantify the absolute abundance of each unique TCRbeta CDR3 rearrangement, sequence reads were collapsed and filtered. For each sample, productive Simpson clonality was calculated by taking the square root of Simpson's diversity index across productive rearrangements. What TCRdb holds here is the immuneACCESS table cut down to in-frame rearrangements. Part of the clones is not present; checked against another copy, under half of the missing clones reflect an unresolved V gene, and the others are unexplained. V, J and clone size are taken as reported in that table, and D and trimming were inferred from the DNA itself. In all, the sample holds tens of thousands of clones, and approximately 80% of those were seen once. 4% to 6% of the sample is taken by the ten largest.

Whole blood was collected in K2EDTA tubes by collaborating institutions according to the institutions' own protocols. For TCRbeta analysis, collaborators shipped samples as frozen whole blood, isolated PBMCs, or DNA extracted from either of those sample types. Recombination connected TRBV6-6 to TRBJ1-1, and perhaps TRBD1 as D gene, on 5 matching bases. The specimen was peripheral blood. The receptor's source is a woman between 70 and 85 years old with acute or convalescent COVID-19. The CDR3 region has the sequence CASYKPPGGAFF. The nucleotide sequence reads as follows: TGTGCCAGCTATAAACCCCCGGGGGGGGCTTTCTTT.